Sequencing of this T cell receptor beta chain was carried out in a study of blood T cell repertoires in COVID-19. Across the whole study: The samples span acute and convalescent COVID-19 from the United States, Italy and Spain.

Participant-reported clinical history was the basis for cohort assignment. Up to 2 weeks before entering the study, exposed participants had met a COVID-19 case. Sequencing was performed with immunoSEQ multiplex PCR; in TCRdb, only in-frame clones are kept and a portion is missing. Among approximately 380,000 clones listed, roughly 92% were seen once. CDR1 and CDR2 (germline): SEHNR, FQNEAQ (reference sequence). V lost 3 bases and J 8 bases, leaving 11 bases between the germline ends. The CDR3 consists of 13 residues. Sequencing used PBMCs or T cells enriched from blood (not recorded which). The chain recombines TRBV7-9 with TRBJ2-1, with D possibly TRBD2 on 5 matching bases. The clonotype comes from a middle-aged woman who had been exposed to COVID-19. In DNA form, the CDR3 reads TGTGCCAGCAGCTTCCTGGAGAGGGATGAGCAGTTCTTC. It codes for CASSFLERDEQFF.